The TCR beta chain under discussion was sequenced for a study of shared clonotypes between healthy human individuals. Only in-frame clones appear in the TCRdb table, and some are missing; sequencing was by immunoSEQ multiplex PCR. The top ten hold about 12% of the sample, which has some 490,000 clones, 78% seen once. Deletions cut 2 bases from V and 7 bases from J, with 14 bases between. CDR1 is MNHNS, CDR2 SASEGT, per germline. The CDR3 sequence is 14 residues long. This TCR derives from a woman aged 40 to 49 in good health. Some clones in this sample may be carry-over from other donors' samples. This chain uses TRBV6-1 with TRBJ1-2; possibly TRBD1 for D (5 bases). The sequencing sample was made of PBMCs. The CDR3 DNA is TGTGCCAGCAGTGAATTGGCAGGGACGGGTGGCTACACCTTC. Translation: CASSELAGTGGYTF.